This T cell receptor (beta chain) was sequenced in a study of cytomegalovirus exposure and HLA in healthy donors. At the level of the study: The 90 to 150 validation repertoires used the same platform as the approximately 670 first-cohort repertoires, a later analysis reported. General observations from the study: High specificity and sensitivity for cytomegalovirus status were reported for the classifier. Rarity characterized most TCR sequences, yet some public TCRs appeared in many donors.

Comment on this clone: The antigen is not known.

J gave up 2 bases and V 1 base, and 8 bases lay outside the gene matches. This CDR3 is built from 19 residues. In germline, CDR1 is SGHAT, CDR2 FQNNGV. Separate from the approximately 700-subject first cohort was the approximately 120-subject validation cohort, to which the donors belonged. Here immunoSEQ multiplex PCR was the method, and the copy in TCRdb shows in-frame clones only, minus some. The sample comprises around 150,000 clones, about 96% of which are singletons, and 0.8% to 1% rests with the top ten. This sequence originates from a woman aged 18-29 years in good health and CMV-seronegative. The sample comprised PBMCs. This chain uses TRBV11-2 with TRBJ2-5; 15 positions agree with TRBD2. The CDR3 sequence: CASSLGLGLAGGRQETQYF. CDR3 in DNA: TGTGCCAGCAGCTTAGGCCTCGGACTAGCGGGGGGGCGGCAAGAGACCCAGTACTTC.